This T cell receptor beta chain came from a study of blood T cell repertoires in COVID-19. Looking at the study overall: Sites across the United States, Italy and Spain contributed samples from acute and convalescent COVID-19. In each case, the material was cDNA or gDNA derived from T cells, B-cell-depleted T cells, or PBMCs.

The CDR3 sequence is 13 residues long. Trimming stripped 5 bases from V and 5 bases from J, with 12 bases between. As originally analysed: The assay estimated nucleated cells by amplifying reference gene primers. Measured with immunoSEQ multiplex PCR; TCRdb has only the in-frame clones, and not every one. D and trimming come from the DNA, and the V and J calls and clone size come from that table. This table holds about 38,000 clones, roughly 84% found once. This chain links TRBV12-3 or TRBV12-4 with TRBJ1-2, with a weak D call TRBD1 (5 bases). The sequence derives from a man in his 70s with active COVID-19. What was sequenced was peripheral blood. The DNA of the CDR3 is TGTGCCAGCAGTGGGACTGATTCGTATGGCTACACCTTC. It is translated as CASSGTDSYGYTF.